This T cell receptor (beta chain) originates from a study of T cells in Graves' hyperthyroidism and ophthalmopathy. RNA transcripts were the template for amplifying TCR beta CDR3 regions. The HTBI set primed first-round TCR CDR3 RT-PCR. Each CDR3 protein gets one entry after TCRdb re-called the multiplex PCR reads with MiXCR. The sample shows about 350,000 distinct CDR3 sequences, approximately 15% of them seen only once. Note on this clonotype: Antigen specificity is unknown.

Study findings and constraints: Ophthalmopathy could be told apart from stable hyperthyroidism with a 13 V-J model.

The CDR3 runs 18 residues. Per the germline V gene, CDR1 is DFQATT and CDR2 is SNEGSKA (reference sequence). Trimming shortened V by 3 bases and J by 0 bases, and 18 bases separated the two germline ends. Patients affected by ophthalmopathy presented a Clinical Activity Score of at least 3, a NOSPECS grade of at least 4, and disease duration below 3 months. Lactation, pregnancy, other autoimmune disease or uncontrolled infection excluded patients. The V and J genes are TRBV20-1 and TRBJ2-6; the D is unclear. The sequenced sample consisted of blood. This receptor was taken from a woman aged 40 to 50 with Graves' ophthalmopathy. Here the CDR3 reads CSARGFALSNSGANVLTF. CDR3 sequence (DNA): TGCAGTGCTAGGGGGTTTGCGCTCTCCAACTCTGGGGCCAACGTCCTGACTTTC.